These 20 T cell receptor beta chains came from one sample sequenced in a study of STAT3 mutations in large granular lymphocyte leukemia. Produced via immunoSEQ multiplex PCR; TCRdb's table is partial and in-frame only. The sample yields 35,000 or so clones, roughly 84% seen once. Regarding the study as a whole: Every T-cell large granular lymphocyte leukemia patient had at least one immunodominant TCR beta clonotype.

Antigens for these TCRs are unknown. Sequenced sample: PBMCs. The receptors shown here come from a human donor with T large granular lymphocyte leukemia. Some clones in this sample may be carry-over from other donors' samples.

The rearrangement links TRBV14 to TRBJ2-1; 8 bases fit TRBD1. Germline V lookup: CDR1 SGHDN, CDR2 FVKESK. V shed 0 bases and J 8 bases; nucleotides not matched to a gene: 9. CDR3 length equals 16 residues. This chain's CDR3 is CASSQEGTGVFDEQFF. As DNA, the CDR3 is TGTGCCAGCAGCCAAGAGGGGACAGGAGTGTTCGATGAGCAGTTCTTC. The full variable domain, in which reference TRBV14 and TRBJ2-1 provide the parts outside the CDR3, is EAGVTQFPSHSVIEKGQTVTLRCDPISGHDNLYWYRRVMGKEIKFLLHFVKESKQDESGMPNNRFLAERTGGTYSTLKVQPAELEDSGVYFCASSQEGTGVFDEQFFGPGTRLTVL.

This chain joins TRBV9 and TRBJ2-5; the D gene is possibly TRBD2 (7 bases). Germline V gene lookup returns CDR1 SGDLS and CDR2 YYNGEE. CDR3 size: 15 residues. Trimming removed 3 bases at V and 0 bases at J, with 12 bases between. CDR3 protein: CASSARGAYQETQYF. CDR3 DNA: TGTGCCAGCAGCGCTCGGGGGGCGTACCAAGAGACCCAGTACTTC.

The chain carries TRBV7-9 and TRBJ2-7; TRBD1 agrees at 8 bases. This CDR3 spans 14 amino acids. Trimming took 4 bases from V and 1 from J; bases not matched to a gene: 3. Germline V gene lookup returns CDR1 SEHNR and CDR2 FQNEAQ (reference sequence). The CDR3 reads CASSSGQGSYEQYV. The CDR3 DNA sequence: TGTGCCAGCAGCTCTGGACAGGGATCCTACGAGCAGTACGTC.

This rearrangement joins TRBV4-1 to TRBJ1-2; 7 nucleotides line up with TRBD1. CDR1 MGHRA and CDR2 YSYEKL come from the germline V gene. There are 16 residues in the CDR3. The ends lost 1 base at V and 5 bases at J; junction bases unmatched: 10. The CDR3: CASSQGLLDRWYGYTF. The CDR3 DNA follows: TGCGCCAGCAGCCAAGGGCTACTGGACAGGTGGTATGGCTACACCTTC.

CDR3 residues: CASSSRVSLNQPQHF. Here the CDR3 DNA reads TGTGCCAGCAGTTCGCGCGTCAGCCTGAATCAGCCCCAGCATTTT. V gene TRBV28 combines with J gene TRBJ1-5; D is undetermined. Germline CDR1 MDHEN, CDR2 SYDVKM. Trimming left V 4 bases short and J 4 bases short, with 14 bases between. This CDR3 has 15 amino acids.

The chain is built from TRBV27 and TRBJ1-5; 10 bases agree with TRBD1. The CDR3 runs to 17 residues. Germline V gene sequence: CDR1 MNHEY, CDR2 SMNVEV (reference sequence). The ends lost 6 bases at V and 2 bases at J; junction bases unmatched: 10. CDR3 DNA sequence: TGTGCCAGCAGACTGACAGGGGGCGCGGGGGGCAATCAGCCCCAGCATTTT. This codes for CASRLTGGAGGNQPQHF.

The gene calls are TRBV9 and TRBJ1-6; D perhaps matches TRBD1 (5 bases). The CDR3 sequence is 14 residues long. The germline V gene has CDR1 SGDLS and CDR2 YYNGEE. V was trimmed by 0 bases and J by 9 bases, leaving 10 bases between them. The CDR3 here is CASSVEGVGSPLHF. The CDR3 DNA reads as TGTGCCAGCAGCGTAGAAGGGGTAGGTTCACCCCTCCACTTT.

This clone occurred once. The chain employs TRBV5-4 and TRBJ2-7; D gene ambiguous. The V end was cut by 0 bases, the J end by 3 bases, with 13 bases between. Germline CDR1 and CDR2: SGHNT and YYREEE (reference sequence). The CDR3 runs to 15 residues. The CDR3 sequence: CASSLGLPSVYEQYF. CDR3 coding DNA: TGTGCCAGCAGCTTGGGACTCCCCTCTGTCTACGAGCAGTACTTC.

This sequence joins TRBV29-1 and TRBJ2-5, with 8 bases fitting TRBD2. The CDR3 loop spans 13 amino acids. After removal of 6 bases from V and 4 bases from J, the junction contained 7 bases not matched to a gene. Germline CDR1 SQVTM, CDR2 ANQGSEA. The CDR3 is CSVPGLGAETQYF. The CDR3 coding sequence is TGCAGCGTCCCGGGACTAGGTGCAGAGACCCAGTACTTC.

The J gene is TRBJ1-4, the V gene TRBV30; D is unclear. Per germline, CDR1 GTSNPN and CDR2 SVGIG (reference sequence). This CDR3 is built from 14 residues. Between the trimmed V and J ends, which lost 0 bases and 8 bases, there was a span of 13 bases. The CDR3 sequence is CAWSVGGRAEKLFF. In DNA, the CDR3 is TGTGCCTGGAGTGTGGGTGGGCGAGCCGAAAAACTGTTTTTT.

CDR3 bases: TGCGCCAGCAGCTTGAACGGCGGTGCAGATACGCAGTATTTT. Protein product: CASSLNGGADTQYF. V and J are TRBV5-1 and TRBJ2-3, with D hard to call. The CDR3 is 14 residues long. The germline V gene encodes CDR1 SGHRS and CDR2 YFSETQ. V was pared by 1 base and J by 4 bases, with 10 bases between. Combining the CDR3 with reference TRBV5-1 and TRBJ2-3 gives the whole variable domain KAGVTQTPRYLIKTRGQQVTLSCSPISGHRSVSWYQQTPGQGLQFLFEYFSETQRNKGNFPGRFSGRQFSNSRSEMNVSTLELGDSALYLCASSLNGGADTQYFGPGTRLTVL.

This clone is a singleton in its sample. J is TRBJ2-5 and V is TRBV6-5; no clear D gene. Germline V lookup: CDR1 MNHEY, CDR2 SVGAGI. The CDR3 is 13 residues long. The V gene lost 5 bases and the J gene lost 9 bases, with 16 bases spanning the gap. The CDR3 coding sequence is TGTGCCAGCAGTCCAGGTTCTGTAATAGCCCAGTACTTC. Translation: CASSPGSVIAQYF.

This clone was seen once. The gene calls are TRBV30 and TRBJ2-1; 11 bases line up with TRBD2. CDR3 length equals 15 residues. In germline, CDR1 is GTSNPN, CDR2 SVGIG (reference sequence). V shed 2 bases, J shed 8 bases, and the junction held 8 bases outside the gene matches. In DNA, the CDR3 is TGTGCCTGGAGTAGTCTAACTAGCGGGGGCCATGAGCAGTTCTTC. Protein: CAWSSLTSGGHEQFF.

V usage is TRBV7-2 and J usage is TRBJ1-2; no clear D. The CDR3 consists of 12 residues. V lost 4 bases to trimming and J lost 8 bases, with 11 bases between them. The germline CDR1 and CDR2 sequences are SGHTA and FQGNSA. The CDR3 bases are TGTGCCAGCAGCTCCCTCCCTGGAGGCTACACCTTC. It encodes CASSSLPGGYTF.

The chain combines TRBV29-1 with TRBJ1-1; D is uncertain. Germline V gene data show CDR1 as SQVTM and CDR2 as ANQGSEA. The CDR3 has 13 residues. The V gene lost 1 base and the J gene lost 1 base, with 7 bases spanning the gap. The CDR3 DNA follows: TGCAGCGTTGAAGGGCACAGGAACACTGAAGCTTTCTTT. The encoded protein is CSVEGHRNTEAFF.

The chain links TRBV6-6 to TRBJ2-1; D remains unclear. V was cut by 7 bases and J by 9 bases, with 7 bases left in between. The CDR3 length is 10 residues. CDR1 and CDR2 (germline): MNHNY, SVGAGI (reference sequence). CDR3 nucleotides: TGTGCCAGCAAGCTACGTGAGCAGTTCTTC. Translated: CASKLREQFF.

The chain joins TRBV7-2 to TRBJ2-4; D not certain. Trimming left V 7 bases short and J 7 bases short, with 17 bases between. The V gene's germline CDR1 is SGHTA and CDR2 FQGNSA. This CDR3 is built from 14 residues. In nucleotides, the CDR3 is TGTGCCAGCACCGTAGGTAGGCAGTCCAACATTCAGTACTTC. This encodes CASTVGRQSNIQYF.

The chain carries TRBV18 and TRBJ1-6, with TRBD1 as a possible D gene (6 bases). V lost 2 bases and J 2 bases, leaving 10 bases between the germline ends. The CDR3 length is 16 residues. The germline V gene has CDR1 KGHSH and CDR2 LQKENI. CDR3 coding DNA: TGTGCCAGCTCACCAACGGGGGCTACCTATAATTCACCCCTCCACTTT. Translated, it gives CASSPTGATYNSPLHF.

The chain joins TRBV4-3 to TRBJ2-3; D call uncertain. CDR1 and CDR2 (germline): LGHNA, YSLEER. The CDR3 consists of 15 residues. V was shortened by 1 base and J by 2 bases, with 10 bases between the two germline ends. CDR3 sequence (DNA): TGCGCCAGCAGCCAAGCAGAGCAGATCACAGATACGCAGTATTTT. Its translation is CASSQAEQITDTQYF.

The gene calls are TRBV28 and TRBJ1-5; 8 bases map to TRBD1. The CDR3 is 16 amino acids. Germline CDR1 reads MDHEN; CDR2 reads SYDVKM. V shed 3 bases, J shed 1 base, and the junction held 5 bases outside the gene matches. CDR3 bases: TGTGCCAGCAGTTTCTTGGACAGGGCCAGCAATCAGCCCCAGCATTTT. It translates to CASSFLDRASNQPQHF.